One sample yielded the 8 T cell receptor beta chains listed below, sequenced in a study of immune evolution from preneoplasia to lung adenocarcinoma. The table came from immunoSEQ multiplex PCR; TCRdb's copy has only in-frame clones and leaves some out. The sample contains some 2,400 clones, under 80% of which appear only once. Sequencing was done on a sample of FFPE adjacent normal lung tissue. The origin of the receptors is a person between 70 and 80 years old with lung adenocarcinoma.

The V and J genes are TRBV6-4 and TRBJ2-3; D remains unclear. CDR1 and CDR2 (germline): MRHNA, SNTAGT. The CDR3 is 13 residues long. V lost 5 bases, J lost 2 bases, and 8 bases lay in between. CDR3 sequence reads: CASSPAATDTQYF. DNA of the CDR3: TGTGCCAGCAGTCCGGCCGCCACAGATACGCAGTATTTT.

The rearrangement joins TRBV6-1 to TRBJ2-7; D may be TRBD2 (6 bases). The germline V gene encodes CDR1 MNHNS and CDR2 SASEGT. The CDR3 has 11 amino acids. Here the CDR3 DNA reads TGTGGGGGGGTCAGCTCCTACGAGCAGTACTTC. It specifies CGGVSSYEQYF.

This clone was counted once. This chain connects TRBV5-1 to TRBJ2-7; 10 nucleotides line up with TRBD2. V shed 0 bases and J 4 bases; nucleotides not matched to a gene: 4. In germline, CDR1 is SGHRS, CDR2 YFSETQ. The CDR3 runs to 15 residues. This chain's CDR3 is CASSLVEREGYEQYF. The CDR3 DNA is TGCGCCAGCAGCTTGGTCGAGCGGGAGGGATACGAGCAGTACTTC.

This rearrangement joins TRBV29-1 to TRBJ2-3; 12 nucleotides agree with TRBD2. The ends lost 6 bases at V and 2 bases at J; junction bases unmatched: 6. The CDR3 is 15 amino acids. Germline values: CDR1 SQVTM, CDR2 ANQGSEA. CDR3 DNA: TGCAGCGTCGGGACTAGCGGGTATGACACAGATACGCAGTATTTT. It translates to CSVGTSGYDTDTQYF.

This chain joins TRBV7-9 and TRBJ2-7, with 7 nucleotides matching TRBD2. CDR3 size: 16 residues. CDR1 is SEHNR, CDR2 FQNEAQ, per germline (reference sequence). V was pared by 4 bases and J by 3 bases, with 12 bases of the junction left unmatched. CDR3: CASSSGERAGIYEQYF. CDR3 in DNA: TGTGCCAGCAGCTCAGGAGAGAGAGCGGGGATCTACGAGCAGTACTTC.

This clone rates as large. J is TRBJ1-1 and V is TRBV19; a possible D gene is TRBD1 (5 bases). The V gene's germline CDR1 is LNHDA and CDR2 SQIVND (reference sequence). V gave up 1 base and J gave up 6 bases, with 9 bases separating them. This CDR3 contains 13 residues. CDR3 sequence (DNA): TGTGCCAGTAGTATAGCCCAGGGATCTGAAGCTTTCTTT. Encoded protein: CASSIAQGSEAFF.

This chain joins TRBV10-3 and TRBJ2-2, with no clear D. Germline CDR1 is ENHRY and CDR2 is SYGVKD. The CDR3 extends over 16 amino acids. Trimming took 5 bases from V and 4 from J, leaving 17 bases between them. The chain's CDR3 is CAISNSLGPGTGELFF. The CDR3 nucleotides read TGTGCCATCAGTAATTCTCTGGGCCCGGGCACCGGGGAGCTGTTTTTT.

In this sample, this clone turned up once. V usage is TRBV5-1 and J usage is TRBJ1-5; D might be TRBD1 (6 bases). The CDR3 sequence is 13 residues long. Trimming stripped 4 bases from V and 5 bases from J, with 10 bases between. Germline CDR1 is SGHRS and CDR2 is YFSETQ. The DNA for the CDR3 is TGCGCCAGCAGCACGGAGGGGGATCAGCCCCAGCATTTT. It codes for CASSTEGDQPQHF.